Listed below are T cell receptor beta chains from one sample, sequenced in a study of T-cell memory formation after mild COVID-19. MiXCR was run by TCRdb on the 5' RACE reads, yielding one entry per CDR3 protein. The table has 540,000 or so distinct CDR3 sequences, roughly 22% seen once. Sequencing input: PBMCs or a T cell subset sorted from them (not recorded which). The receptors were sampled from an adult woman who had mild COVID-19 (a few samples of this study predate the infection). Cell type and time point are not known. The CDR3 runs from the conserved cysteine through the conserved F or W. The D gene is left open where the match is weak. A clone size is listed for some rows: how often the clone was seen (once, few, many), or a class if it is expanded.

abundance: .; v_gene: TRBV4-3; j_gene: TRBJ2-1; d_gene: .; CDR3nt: TGCGCCAGCAGCCAAGACCCCCCGAATGAGCAGTTCTTC; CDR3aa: CASSQDPPNEQFF
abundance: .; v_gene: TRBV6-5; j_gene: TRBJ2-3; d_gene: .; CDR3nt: TGTGCCAGCAGCCCTCCAGGGTGGAAAACAGATACGCAGTATTTT; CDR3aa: CASSPPGWKTDTQYF
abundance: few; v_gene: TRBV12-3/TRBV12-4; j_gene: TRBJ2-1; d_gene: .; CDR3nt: TGTGCCAGCAGTTTACATGAGCGGAACAATGAGCAGTTCTTC; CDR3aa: CASSLHERNNEQFF
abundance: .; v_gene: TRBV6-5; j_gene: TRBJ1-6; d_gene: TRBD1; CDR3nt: TGTGCCAGCAGCCTCCGACAGGGGAATTCACCCCTCCACTTT; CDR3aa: CASSLRQGNSPLHF
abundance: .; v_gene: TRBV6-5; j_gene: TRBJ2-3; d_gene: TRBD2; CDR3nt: TGTGCCAGCAGTTTCTCGATAGCGGGAGGGAAAGATACGCAGTATTTT; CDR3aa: CASSFSIAGGKDTQYF
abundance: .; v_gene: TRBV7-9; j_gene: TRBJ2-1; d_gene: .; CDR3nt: TGTGCCAGCAGCCCGGTCCGTCGTGGGGGCTTAAGGTACAATGAGCAGTTCTTC; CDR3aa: CASSPVRRGGLRYNEQFF
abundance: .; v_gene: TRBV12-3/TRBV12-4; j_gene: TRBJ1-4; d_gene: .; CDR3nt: TGTGCCAGCAGTCCAATCCGGGACACAGAGGGGGAACTGTTTTTT; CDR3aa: CASSPIRDTEGELFF
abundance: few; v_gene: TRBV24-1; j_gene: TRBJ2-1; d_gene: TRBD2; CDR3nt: TGTGCCACCAATAGCGGGAGCTCCTACAATGAGCAGTTCTTC; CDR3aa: CATNSGSSYNEQFF
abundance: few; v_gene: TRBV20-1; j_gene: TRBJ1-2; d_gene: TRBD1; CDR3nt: TGCAGTGCGCGGGGAACAGGGGCGGGGAACTATGGCTACACCTTC; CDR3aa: CSARGTGAGNYGYTF
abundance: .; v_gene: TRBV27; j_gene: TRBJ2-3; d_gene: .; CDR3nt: TGTGCCAGCAGTCTACACTACTCTTCTAGCACAGATACGCAGTATTTT; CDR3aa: CASSLHYSSSTDTQYF
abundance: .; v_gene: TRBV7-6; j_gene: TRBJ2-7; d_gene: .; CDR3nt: TGTGCCAGCAGCCCAGTTCGCCAGGGCAACTACGAGCAGTACTTC; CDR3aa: CASSPVRQGNYEQYF
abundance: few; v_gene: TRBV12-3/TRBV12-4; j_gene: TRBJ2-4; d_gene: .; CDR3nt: TGTGCCAGCAGTTTAGGGCAGATCCGACTAGCCAAAAACATTCAGTACTTC; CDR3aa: CASSLGQIRLAKNIQYF
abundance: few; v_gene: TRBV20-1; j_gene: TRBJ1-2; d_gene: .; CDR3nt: TGCAGTGCTAGGGCCCCGGGGCATGGCTACACCTTC; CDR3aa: CSARAPGHGYTF
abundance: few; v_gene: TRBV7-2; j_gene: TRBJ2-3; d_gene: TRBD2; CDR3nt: TGTGCCAGCAGCTTAAAAGTTTCCCTAGCGGGGGCCACAGATACGCAGTATTTT; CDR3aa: CASSLKVSLAGATDTQYF
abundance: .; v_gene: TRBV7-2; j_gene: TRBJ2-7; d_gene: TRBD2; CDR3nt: TGTGCCAGCAGCTACCATGGACTAGCGGGAGGAGGCGAGCAGTACTTC; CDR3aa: CASSYHGLAGGGEQYF
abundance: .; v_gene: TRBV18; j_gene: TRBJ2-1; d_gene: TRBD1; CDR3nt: TGTGCCAGCTCACCCGGACAGGGCAGGAACAATGAGCAGTTCTTC; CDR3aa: CASSPGQGRNNEQFF
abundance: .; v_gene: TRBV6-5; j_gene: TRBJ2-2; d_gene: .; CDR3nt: TGTGCCAGCAGTTACGGGGGAGGCACCGGGGAGCTGTTTTTT; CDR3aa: CASSYGGGTGELFF
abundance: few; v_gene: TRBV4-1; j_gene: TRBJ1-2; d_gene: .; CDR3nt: TGCGCCAGCAGCCAAGAGGTCGCAGGGCCCTATGGCTACACCTTC; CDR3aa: CASSQEVAGPYGYTF
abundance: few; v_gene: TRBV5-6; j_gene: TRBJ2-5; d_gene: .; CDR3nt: TGTGCCAGCATAAAGTACTACCAAGAGACCCAGTACTTC; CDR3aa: CASIKYYQETQYF
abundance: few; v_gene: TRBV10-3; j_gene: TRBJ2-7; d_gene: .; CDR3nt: TGTGCCATAAACGAACAGGGGACTACCTACGAGCAGTACTTC; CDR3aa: CAINEQGTTYEQYF
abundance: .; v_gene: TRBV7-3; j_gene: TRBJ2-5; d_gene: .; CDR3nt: TGTGCCAGCAGCTTAAGCGTAGAGAGGGAAGAGACCCAGTACTTC; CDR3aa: CASSLSVEREETQYF
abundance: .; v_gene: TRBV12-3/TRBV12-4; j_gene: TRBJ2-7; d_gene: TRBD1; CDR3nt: TGTGCCAGCAATTGGGGGACAGGAGGCTCCTACGAGCAGTACTTC; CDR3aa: CASNWGTGGSYEQYF
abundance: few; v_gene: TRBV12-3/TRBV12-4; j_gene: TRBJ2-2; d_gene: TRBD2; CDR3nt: TGTGCCAGCAGTTTAGGGGCTAGCGGGAAAACCGGGGAGCTGTTTTTT; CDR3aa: CASSLGASGKTGELFF
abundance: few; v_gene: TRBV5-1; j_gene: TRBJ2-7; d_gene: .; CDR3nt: TGCGCCAGCAGCCTCGACAGGCCAGACTACGAGCAGTACTTC; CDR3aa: CASSLDRPDYEQYF
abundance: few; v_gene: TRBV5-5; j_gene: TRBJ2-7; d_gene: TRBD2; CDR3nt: TGTGCCAGCAGCTTACTAGCGGGGGAGTACTACGAGCAGTACTTC; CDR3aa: CASSLLAGEYYEQYF
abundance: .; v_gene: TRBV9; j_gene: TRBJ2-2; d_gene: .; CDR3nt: TGTGCCAGCAGCCGGTTAGTGGTCGGGGAGCTGTTTTTT; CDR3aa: CASSRLVVGELFF
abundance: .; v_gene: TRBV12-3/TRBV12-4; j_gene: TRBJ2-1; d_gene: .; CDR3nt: TGTGCCAGCAGTCACCCCGTGGGGGGCTACAATGAGCAGTTCTTC; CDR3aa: CASSHPVGGYNEQFF
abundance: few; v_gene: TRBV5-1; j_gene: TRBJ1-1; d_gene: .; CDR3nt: TGCGCCAGCAGCTTGGTGGCCGGGTTGGTACGCATGAACACTGAAGCTTTCTTT; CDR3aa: CASSLVAGLVRMNTEAFF
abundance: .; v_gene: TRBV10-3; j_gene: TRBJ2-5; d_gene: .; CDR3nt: TGTGCCATCAGTGTGACAGGTCGGGAGACCCAGTACTTC; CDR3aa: CAISVTGRETQYF
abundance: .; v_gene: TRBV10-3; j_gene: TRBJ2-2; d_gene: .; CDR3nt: TGTGCCTACCGGCGCCTCGGTGACACCGGGGAGCTGTTTTTT; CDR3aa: CAYRRLGDTGELFF
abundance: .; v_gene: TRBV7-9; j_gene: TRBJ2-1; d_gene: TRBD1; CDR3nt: TGTGCCAGCAGCTTAAGGTTCCGGGACAGGGTGTACAATGAGCAGTTCTTC; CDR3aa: CASSLRFRDRVYNEQFF
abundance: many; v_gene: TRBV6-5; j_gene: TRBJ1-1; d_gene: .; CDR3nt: TGTGCCAGCAGCCCCGGACAGATGAACACTGAAGCTTTCTTT; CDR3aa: CASSPGQMNTEAFF
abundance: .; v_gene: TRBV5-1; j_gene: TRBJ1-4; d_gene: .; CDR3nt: TGCGCCAGCAGCTTGGATGTGCGAACTAATGAAAAACTGTTTTTT; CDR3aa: CASSLDVRTNEKLFF
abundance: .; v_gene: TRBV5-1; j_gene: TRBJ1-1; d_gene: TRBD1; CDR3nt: TGCGCCAGCAGCTTGGATGGACAGGAACCGGGTGAAGCTTTCTTT; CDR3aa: CASSLDGQEPGEAFF
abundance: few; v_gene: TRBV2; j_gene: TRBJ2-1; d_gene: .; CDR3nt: TGTGCCAGCAGATCGAGTCGGTACAATGAGCAGTTCTTC; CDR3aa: CASRSSRYNEQFF
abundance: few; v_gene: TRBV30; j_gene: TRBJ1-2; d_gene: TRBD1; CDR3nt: TGTGCCTGGAGTGTGACAGGGGAAGATGGCTACACCTTC; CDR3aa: CAWSVTGEDGYTF
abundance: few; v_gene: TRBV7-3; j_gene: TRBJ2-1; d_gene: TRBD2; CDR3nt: TGTGCCAGCAGCTTAATGGGACTAGCGGGGTACCATGAGCAGTTCTTC; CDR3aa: CASSLMGLAGYHEQFF
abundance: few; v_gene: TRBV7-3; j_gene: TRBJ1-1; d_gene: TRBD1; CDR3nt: TGTGCCAGCAGCTCCCAGGGGGGGCTAATTGAAGCTTTCTTT; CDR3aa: CASSSQGGLIEAFF
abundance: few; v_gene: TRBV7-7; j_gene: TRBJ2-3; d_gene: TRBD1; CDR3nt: TGTGCCAGCAGCTCGGACAGGGGGTCAGATACGCAGTATTTT; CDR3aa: CASSSDRGSDTQYF
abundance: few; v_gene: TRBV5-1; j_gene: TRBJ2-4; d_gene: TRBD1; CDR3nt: TGCGCCAGCAGCCACGGACAGGGGGCCGCCAAAAACATTCAGTACTTC; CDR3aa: CASSHGQGAAKNIQYF
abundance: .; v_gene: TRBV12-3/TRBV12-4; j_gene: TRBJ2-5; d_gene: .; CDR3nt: TGTGCCAGCAGTGCATTAGAAGGGGGTCAGACCCAGTACTTC; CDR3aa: CASSALEGGQTQYF
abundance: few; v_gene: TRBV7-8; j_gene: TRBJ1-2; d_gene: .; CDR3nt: TGTGCCAGCAGCCCTCGGACCGCGGGCGACTATGGCTACACCTTC; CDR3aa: CASSPRTAGDYGYTF
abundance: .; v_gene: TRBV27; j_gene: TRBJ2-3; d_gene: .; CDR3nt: TGTGCCAGCAGTTTCACCACCGGGACTCGAGCAGATACGCAGTATTTT; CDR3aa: CASSFTTGTRADTQYF
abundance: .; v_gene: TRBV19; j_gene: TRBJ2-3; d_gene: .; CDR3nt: TGTGCCAGTAGTAACGAGGGGGGGTCAGATACGCAGTATTTT; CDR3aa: CASSNEGGSDTQYF
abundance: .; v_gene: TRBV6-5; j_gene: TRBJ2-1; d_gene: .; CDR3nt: TGTGCCAGCAGTTACTCGAACTCGGGAGCGGGTGAGCAGTTCTTC; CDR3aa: CASSYSNSGAGEQFF
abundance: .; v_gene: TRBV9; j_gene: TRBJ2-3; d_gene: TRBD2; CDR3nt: TGTGCCAGCAGCGTGGGAGGACTAGCGGGGATATCAGATACGCAGTATTTT; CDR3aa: CASSVGGLAGISDTQYF
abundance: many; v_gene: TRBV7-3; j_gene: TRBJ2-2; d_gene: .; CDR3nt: TGCGCCAGCAGTCTACAGGGAAGCACCGGGGAGCTGTTTTTT; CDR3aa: CASSLQGSTGELFF
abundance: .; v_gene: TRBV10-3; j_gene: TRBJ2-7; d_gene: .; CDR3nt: TGTGCCATCAGTGATGGGGACTTCAATCCCTCCTACGAGCAGTACTTC; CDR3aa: CAISDGDFNPSYEQYF